Reported below is one TCR beta chain. Assay: immunoSEQ multiplex PCR; the TCRdb copy retains only in-frame clones and omits some. The table has over 150,000 clones, approximately 87% seen once. The entry originates in a study of blood T cell repertoires in COVID-19. Trimming left V 4 bases short and J 4 bases short, with 13 bases between. Germline CDR1 is SGHVS and CDR2 is FNYEAQ. The CDR3 has 15 residues. The origin of this receptor is a woman under 30 who had recovered from COVID-19. Material for sequencing was peripheral blood. The V gene is TRBV7-6, the J gene TRBJ2-2; weak D call: TRBD2 (6 bases). The CDR3 DNA follows: TGTGCCAGCAGCTCGGGACTCCTGGGCACCGGGGAGCTGTTTTTT. Amino acids: CASSSGLLGTGELFF.